A selection of T cell receptor beta chains follows, all from one sample in a study of T-cell memory formation after mild COVID-19. TCRdb re-called the 5' RACE reads through MiXCR, storing one row per CDR3 protein. Among roughly 100,000 distinct CDR3 sequences listed, about 12% were seen once. Material for sequencing was PBMCs or a T cell subset sorted from them (not recorded which). Receptors originate from an adult woman who had mild COVID-19 (a few samples of this study predate the infection). Cell type and time point are not known. Both conserved end residues are part of each CDR3. The D gene is left open where the match is weak. Clone size is stated in some rows and not others, as once, few, many or a class when expanded.

J gene: TRBJ2-4
clone size: few
D gene: NA
CDR3 length: 18
V gene: TRBV20-1
CDR3 DNA: TGCAGTGCTAGTCGGGCAGGGGAGGGCCTAATTGCCAAAAACATTCAGTACTTC
CDR3 protein: CSASRAGEGLIAKNIQYF

J gene: TRBJ1-5
clone size: NA
D gene: NA
CDR3 length: 15
V gene: TRBV5-1
CDR3 DNA: TGCGCCAGCAGCTTGGGGGGAGATAGCAATCAGCCCCAGCATTTT
CDR3 protein: CASSLGGDSNQPQHF

J gene: TRBJ2-1
clone size: NA
D gene: TRBD2
CDR3 length: 15
V gene: TRBV3-1
CDR3 DNA: TGTGCCAGCAGCCAAGAAACTAGCGGGAGCAATGAGCAGTTCTTC
CDR3 protein: CASSQETSGSNEQFF

J gene: TRBJ2-5
clone size: few
D gene: TRBD1
CDR3 length: 15
V gene: TRBV7-7
CDR3 DNA: TGTGCCAGCAGCTTGAACGGACAGGTTGGGGAGACCCAGTACTTC
CDR3 protein: CASSLNGQVGETQYF

J gene: TRBJ2-1
clone size: few
D gene: TRBD1
CDR3 length: 16
V gene: TRBV15
CDR3 DNA: TGTGCCACCAGCAGAGTTGCAGGGGGATCCTACAATGAGCAGTTCTTC
CDR3 protein: CATSRVAGGSYNEQFF

J gene: TRBJ2-7
clone size: NA
D gene: TRBD2
CDR3 length: 14
V gene: TRBV6-2/TRBV6-3
CDR3 DNA: TGTGCCAGCGGGATAGCGGGAGGATCCTACGAGCAGTACTTC
CDR3 protein: CASGIAGGSYEQYF

J gene: TRBJ2-7
clone size: few
D gene: NA
CDR3 length: 15
V gene: TRBV29-1
CDR3 DNA: TGCAGCGTTAATTCCGGGCCTAGCGTACTCAGTGAGCAGTACTTC
CDR3 protein: CSVNSGPSVLSEQYF

J gene: TRBJ2-3
clone size: NA
D gene: TRBD2
CDR3 length: 13
V gene: TRBV11-3
CDR3 DNA: TGTGCCAGCAGCCCGGGGACTAGGGATACGCAGTATTTT
CDR3 protein: CASSPGTRDTQYF

J gene: TRBJ1-1
clone size: few
D gene: NA
CDR3 length: 16
V gene: TRBV7-9
CDR3 DNA: TGTGCCAGCAGCTTAGGAGGTCGTGGGGGGGAGACTGAAGCTTTCTTT
CDR3 protein: CASSLGGRGGETEAFF

J gene: TRBJ1-1
clone size: NA
D gene: TRBD1
CDR3 length: 16
V gene: TRBV12-3/TRBV12-4
CDR3 DNA: TGTGCCAGCAGTTTAATAGGGGGCGCGGGGGACACTGAAGCTTTCTTT
CDR3 protein: CASSLIGGAGDTEAFF

J gene: TRBJ2-7
clone size: few
D gene: TRBD2
CDR3 length: 14
V gene: TRBV6-5
CDR3 DNA: TGTGCCAGCAGTTACGGGGCGGGAGCTCGGGAGCAGTACTTC
CDR3 protein: CASSYGAGAREQYF

J gene: TRBJ2-5
clone size: NA
D gene: TRBD2
CDR3 length: 18
V gene: TRBV6-5
CDR3 DNA: TGTGCCAGCAGTTATTTTAGGGAGGCAGCGGGAGTATCAGAGACCCAGTACTTC
CDR3 protein: CASSYFREAAGVSETQYF

J gene: TRBJ2-1
clone size: NA
D gene: NA
CDR3 length: 14
V gene: TRBV20-1
CDR3 DNA: TGCAGTGCTAGCCGGCCTAGCGCTTACAATGAGCAGTTCTTC
CDR3 protein: CSASRPSAYNEQFF

J gene: TRBJ2-6
clone size: few
D gene: NA
CDR3 length: 17
V gene: TRBV3-1
CDR3 DNA: TGTGCCAGCAGCCATTCCCGTACAGGTTTCGGGGCCAACGTCCTGACTTTC
CDR3 protein: CASSHSRTGFGANVLTF

J gene: TRBJ2-7
clone size: NA
D gene: NA
CDR3 length: 14
V gene: TRBV4-1
CDR3 DNA: TGCGCCAGCAGCCCCGGACGGCTCTCCTACGAGCAGTACTTC
CDR3 protein: CASSPGRLSYEQYF

J gene: TRBJ2-6
clone size: NA
D gene: NA
CDR3 length: 16
V gene: TRBV25-1
CDR3 DNA: TGTGCCAGCATGGGACCGCCAGGTTCTGGGGCCAACGTCCTGACTTTC
CDR3 protein: CASMGPPGSGANVLTF

J gene: TRBJ2-7
clone size: NA
D gene: NA
CDR3 length: 14
V gene: TRBV5-4
CDR3 DNA: TGTGCCAGCAGCGACATACTAAAGAGTTACGAGCAGTACTTC
CDR3 protein: CASSDILKSYEQYF

J gene: TRBJ2-1
clone size: many
D gene: TRBD2
CDR3 length: 14
V gene: TRBV5-1
CDR3 DNA: TGCGCCAGCAGCTTGTGGACTAGCGTTTCTGAGCAGTTCTTC
CDR3 protein: CASSLWTSVSEQFF

J gene: TRBJ1-6
clone size: NA
D gene: NA
CDR3 length: 19
V gene: TRBV5-1
CDR3 DNA: TGCGCCAGCAGCTTGGTACACCCAGATACGAGCTCCTATAATTCACCCCTCCACTTT
CDR3 protein: CASSLVHPDTSSYNSPLHF

J gene: TRBJ2-7
clone size: NA
D gene: NA
CDR3 length: 15
V gene: TRBV7-9
CDR3 DNA: TGTGCCAGCAGCTTAGCGATGGGGTCCCCTTACGAGCAGTACTTC
CDR3 protein: CASSLAMGSPYEQYF

J gene: TRBJ1-4
clone size: NA
D gene: NA
CDR3 length: 16
V gene: TRBV7-8
CDR3 DNA: TGTGCCAGCAGCTTGGGTCTTCGGGGCGAAAATGAAAAACTGTTTTTT
CDR3 protein: CASSLGLRGENEKLFF

J gene: TRBJ2-5
clone size: few
D gene: TRBD1
CDR3 length: 20
V gene: TRBV14
CDR3 DNA: TGTGCCAGCACCCCCGGCGTCCGGGTCAGGGGGCTTTTATTCTTTGAGACCCAGTACTTC
CDR3 protein: CASTPGVRVRGLLFFETQYF

J gene: TRBJ2-5
clone size: NA
D gene: NA
CDR3 length: 13
V gene: TRBV7-9
CDR3 DNA: TGTGCCAGCAGACCCCCCCTCTTAGGGACCCAGTACTTC
CDR3 protein: CASRPPLLGTQYF

J gene: TRBJ2-5
clone size: few
D gene: NA
CDR3 length: 16
V gene: TRBV7-6
CDR3 DNA: TGTGCCAGCAGCGCCACCCCTACCATTATCCGAGAGACCCAGTACTTC
CDR3 protein: CASSATPTIIRETQYF

J gene: TRBJ1-6
clone size: few
D gene: NA
CDR3 length: 16
V gene: TRBV6-5
CDR3 DNA: TGTGCCAGCAGCAGCAAATGGGACTTGGGTAATTCACCCCTCCACTTT
CDR3 protein: CASSSKWDLGNSPLHF

J gene: TRBJ2-5
clone size: NA
D gene: NA
CDR3 length: 14
V gene: TRBV6-1
CDR3 DNA: TGTGCCAGCCCTTCACAGGGTGTAGGAGAGACCCAGTACTTC
CDR3 protein: CASPSQGVGETQYF

J gene: TRBJ1-3
clone size: NA
D gene: NA
CDR3 length: 15
V gene: TRBV4-1
CDR3 DNA: TGCGCCAGCAGCCTCGGGGACCTCCAAGGAAACACCATATATTTT
CDR3 protein: CASSLGDLQGNTIYF

J gene: TRBJ2-3
clone size: few
D gene: TRBD1
CDR3 length: 14
V gene: TRBV29-1
CDR3 DNA: TGCAGCTACGACGGGACAGGTTTCACAGATACGCAGTATTTT
CDR3 protein: CSYDGTGFTDTQYF

J gene: TRBJ1-5
clone size: NA
D gene: NA
CDR3 length: 14
V gene: TRBV2
CDR3 DNA: TGTGCCAGCAGTGAAGCGAGAGGAACTCAGCCCCAGCATTTT
CDR3 protein: CASSEARGTQPQHF

J gene: TRBJ2-2
clone size: few
D gene: NA
CDR3 length: 15
V gene: TRBV13
CDR3 DNA: TGTGCCAGCAGCTTAGGACTAACGAACACCGGGGAGCTGTTTTTT
CDR3 protein: CASSLGLTNTGELFF

J gene: TRBJ2-5
clone size: few
D gene: NA
CDR3 length: 15
V gene: TRBV7-9
CDR3 DNA: TGTGCCAGCAGCAACCTAGGGGACGACCAAGAGACCCAGTACTTC
CDR3 protein: CASSNLGDDQETQYF